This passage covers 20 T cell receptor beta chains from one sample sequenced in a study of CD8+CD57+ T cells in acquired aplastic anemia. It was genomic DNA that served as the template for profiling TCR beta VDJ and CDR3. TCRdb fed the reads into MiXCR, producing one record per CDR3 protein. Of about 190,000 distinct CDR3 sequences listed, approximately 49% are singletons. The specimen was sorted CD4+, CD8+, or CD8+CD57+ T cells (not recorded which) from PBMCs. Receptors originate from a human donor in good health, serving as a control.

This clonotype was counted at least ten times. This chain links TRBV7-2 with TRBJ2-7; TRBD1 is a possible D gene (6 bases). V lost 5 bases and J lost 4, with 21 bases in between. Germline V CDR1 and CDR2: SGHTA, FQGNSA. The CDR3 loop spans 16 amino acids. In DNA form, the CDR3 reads TGTGCCAGCAGCGGGAGAGAAGGGGGATCACCTTACGAGCAGTACTTC. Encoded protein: CASSGREGGSPYEQYF.

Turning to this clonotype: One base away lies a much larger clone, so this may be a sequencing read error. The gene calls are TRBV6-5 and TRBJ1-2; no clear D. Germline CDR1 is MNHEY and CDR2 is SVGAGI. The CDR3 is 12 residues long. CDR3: CTSRKSGGGYTF. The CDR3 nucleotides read TGTACCAGCAGGAAGTCCGGTGGAGGCTACACCTTC.

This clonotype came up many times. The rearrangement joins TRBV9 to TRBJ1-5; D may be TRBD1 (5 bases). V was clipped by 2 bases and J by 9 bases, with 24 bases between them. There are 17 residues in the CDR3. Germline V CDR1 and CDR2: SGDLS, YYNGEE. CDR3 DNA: TGTGCCAGCAGCGTTACCCCCGGGGGGAAGGTTGTGTGGCCCCAGCATTTT. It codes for CASSVTPGGKVVWPQHF. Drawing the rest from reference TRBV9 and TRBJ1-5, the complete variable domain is DSGVTQTPKHLITATGQRVTLRCSPRSGDLSVYWYQQSLDQGLQFLIQYYNGEERAKGNILERFSAQQFPDLHSELNLSSLELGDSALYFCASSVTPGGKVVWPQHFGDGTRLSIL.

CDR3 residues: CASSNRVTRTYEQYF. Written as DNA, the CDR3 is TGTGCCAGCAGCAACAGGGTTACCCGAACCTACGAGCAGTACTTC. This sequence joins TRBV2 and TRBJ2-7; TRBD1 might be the D (6 bases). This CDR3 region has 15 residues. Trimming stripped 6 bases from V and 2 bases from J, with 17 bases between. The germline CDR1 and CDR2 sequences are SNHLY and FYNNEI.

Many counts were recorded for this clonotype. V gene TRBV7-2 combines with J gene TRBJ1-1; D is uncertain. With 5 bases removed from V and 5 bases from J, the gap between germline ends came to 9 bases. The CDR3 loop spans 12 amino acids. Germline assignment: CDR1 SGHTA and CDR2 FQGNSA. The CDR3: CASSQPFTEAFF. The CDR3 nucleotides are TGTGCCAGCAGCCAACCTTTTACTGAAGCTTTCTTT.

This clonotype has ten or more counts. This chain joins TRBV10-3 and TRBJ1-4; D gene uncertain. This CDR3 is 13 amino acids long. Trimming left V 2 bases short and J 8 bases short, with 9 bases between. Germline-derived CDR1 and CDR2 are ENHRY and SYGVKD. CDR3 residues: CAISEGVREKLFF. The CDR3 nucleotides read TGTGCCATCAGTGAGGGGGTACGAGAAAAACTGTTTTTT.

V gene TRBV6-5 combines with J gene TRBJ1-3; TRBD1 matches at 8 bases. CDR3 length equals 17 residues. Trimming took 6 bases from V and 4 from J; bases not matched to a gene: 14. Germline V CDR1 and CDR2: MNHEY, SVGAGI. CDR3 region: CASSGTSGRTGGNTIYF. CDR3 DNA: TGTGCCAGCAGCGGAACTTCCGGACGGACAGGGGGAAACACCATATATTTT.

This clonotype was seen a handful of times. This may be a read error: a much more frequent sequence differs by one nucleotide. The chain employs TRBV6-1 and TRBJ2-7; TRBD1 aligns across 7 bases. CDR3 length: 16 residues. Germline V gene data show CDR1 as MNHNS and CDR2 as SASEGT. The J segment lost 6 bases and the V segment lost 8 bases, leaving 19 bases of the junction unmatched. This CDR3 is CASGLGGLPTTGEQYF. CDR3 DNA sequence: TGTGCCAGCGGTTTAGGGGGCCTTCCTACGACTGGCGAGCAGTACTTC.

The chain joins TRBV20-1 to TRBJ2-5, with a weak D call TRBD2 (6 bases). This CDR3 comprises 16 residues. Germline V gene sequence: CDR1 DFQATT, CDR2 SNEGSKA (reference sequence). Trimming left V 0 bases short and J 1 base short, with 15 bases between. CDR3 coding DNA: TGCAGTGCTAGAGATCCCCCCCGACTAGGCCAAGAGACCCAGTACTTC. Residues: CSARDPPRLGQETQYF.

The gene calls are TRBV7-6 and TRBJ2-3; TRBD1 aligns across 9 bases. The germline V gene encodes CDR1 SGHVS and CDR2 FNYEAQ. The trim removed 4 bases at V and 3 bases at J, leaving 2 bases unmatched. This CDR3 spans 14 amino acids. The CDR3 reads CASSSGTGTDTQYF. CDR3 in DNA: TGTGCCAGCAGCTCCGGGACAGGGACAGATACGCAGTATTTT.

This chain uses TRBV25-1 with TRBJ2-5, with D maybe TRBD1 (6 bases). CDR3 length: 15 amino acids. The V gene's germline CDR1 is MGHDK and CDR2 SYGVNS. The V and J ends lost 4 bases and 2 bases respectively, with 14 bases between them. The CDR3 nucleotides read TGTGCCAGCAGTGCTCTAACAGGGAGTCAAGAGACCCAGTACTTC. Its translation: CASSALTGSQETQYF.

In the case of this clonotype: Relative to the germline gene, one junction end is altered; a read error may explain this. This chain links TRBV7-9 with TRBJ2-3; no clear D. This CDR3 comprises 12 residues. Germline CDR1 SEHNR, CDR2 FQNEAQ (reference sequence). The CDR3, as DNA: TGCGCCAGCAGCCAAGTAGGAGATACGCAGTATTTT. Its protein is CASSQVGDTQYF.

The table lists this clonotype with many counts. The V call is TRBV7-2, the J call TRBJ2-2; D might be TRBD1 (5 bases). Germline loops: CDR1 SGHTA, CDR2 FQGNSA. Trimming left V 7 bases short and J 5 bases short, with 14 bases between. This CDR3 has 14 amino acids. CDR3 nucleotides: TGTGCCAGCACCATAAACCAGGGTACCGGGGAGCTGTTTTTT. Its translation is CASTINQGTGELFF.

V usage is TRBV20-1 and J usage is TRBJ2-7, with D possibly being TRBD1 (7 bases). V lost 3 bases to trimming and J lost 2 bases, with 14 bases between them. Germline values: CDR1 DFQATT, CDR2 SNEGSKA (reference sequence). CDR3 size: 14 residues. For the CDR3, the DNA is TGCAGTGCTAGCCTGACAGGGAGGACCTACGAGCAGTACTTC. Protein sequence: CSASLTGRTYEQYF.

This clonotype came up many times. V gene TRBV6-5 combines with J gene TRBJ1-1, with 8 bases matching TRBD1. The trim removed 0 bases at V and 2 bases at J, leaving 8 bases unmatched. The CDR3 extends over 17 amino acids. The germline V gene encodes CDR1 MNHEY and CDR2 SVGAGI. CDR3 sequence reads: CASSYSRDRTPNTEAFF. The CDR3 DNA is TGTGCCAGCAGTTACTCGAGGGACAGGACCCCCAACACTGAAGCTTTCTTT.

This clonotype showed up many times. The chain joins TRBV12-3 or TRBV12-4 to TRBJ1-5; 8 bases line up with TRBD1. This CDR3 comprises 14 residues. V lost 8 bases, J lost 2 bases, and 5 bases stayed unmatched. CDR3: CASGRGRGNQPQHF. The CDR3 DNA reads TGTGCCAGCGGCAGGGGGCGCGGCAATCAGCCCCAGCATTTT.

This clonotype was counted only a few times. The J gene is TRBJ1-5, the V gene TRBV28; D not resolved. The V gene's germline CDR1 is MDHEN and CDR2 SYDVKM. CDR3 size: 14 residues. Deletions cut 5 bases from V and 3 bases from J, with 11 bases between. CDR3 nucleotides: TGTGCCAGCAGTCCCGCCGGGGTCAATCAGCCCCAGCATTTT. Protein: CASSPAGVNQPQHF.

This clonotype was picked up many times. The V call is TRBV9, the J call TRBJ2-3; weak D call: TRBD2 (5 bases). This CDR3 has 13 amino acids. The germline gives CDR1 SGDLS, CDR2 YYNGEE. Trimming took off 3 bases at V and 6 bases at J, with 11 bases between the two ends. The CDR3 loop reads CASSGPSGDTQYF. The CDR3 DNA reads TGTGCCAGCAGCGGCCCGAGCGGTGATACGCAGTATTTT.

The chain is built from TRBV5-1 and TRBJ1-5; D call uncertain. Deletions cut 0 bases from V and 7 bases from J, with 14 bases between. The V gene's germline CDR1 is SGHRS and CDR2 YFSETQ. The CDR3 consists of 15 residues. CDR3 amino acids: CASSLDGREEQPQHF. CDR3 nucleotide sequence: TGCGCCAGCAGCTTGGATGGCCGGGAGGAACAGCCCCAGCATTTT. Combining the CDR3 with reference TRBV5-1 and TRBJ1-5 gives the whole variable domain KAGVTQTPRYLIKTRGQQVTLSCSPISGHRSVSWYQQTPGQGLQFLFEYFSETQRNKGNFPGRFSGRQFSNSRSEMNVSTLELGDSALYLCASSLDGREEQPQHFGDGTRLSIL.

The CDR3 spells CASSPGGARTEAFF. In DNA, the CDR3 is TGCGCCAGCAGCCCCGGGGGGGCACGAACTGAAGCTTTCTTT. The chain combines TRBV5-1 with TRBJ1-1, with a possible D match to TRBD1 (6 bases). The CDR3 contains 14 residues. Germline lookup yields CDR1 SGHRS and CDR2 YFSETQ. With 4 bases removed from V and 5 bases from J, the gap between germline ends came to 15 bases.